These 9 T cell receptor beta chains share one sample of origin, sequenced in a study of a mutant IDH1 vaccine in newly diagnosed glioma. These receptors have no identified antigens. Method: immunoSEQ multiplex PCR; TCRdb's copy keeps in-frame clones and lacks some. The sample consists of tens of thousands of clones, approximately 80% of them appearing once. Time point here: week 35, safety follow-up. Doses comprised 300 ug of mutant IDH1 20-mer peptide each, plus topical imiquimod. The source was PBMCs, collected from a glioma patient whose treatment included an IDH1 peptide vaccine. These receptors all stem from a man aged 35-49 years with glioma.

This chain connects TRBV6-5 to TRBJ2-7, with D perhaps matching TRBD1 (5 bases). The V and J ends lost 0 bases and 2 bases respectively, with 11 bases between them. The CDR3 has 15 residues. The germline V gene has CDR1 MNHEY and CDR2 SVGAGI. The DNA for the CDR3 is TGTGCCAGCAGTTACTCCAAAGGGGCCCCCTACGAGCAGTACTTC. This sequence encodes CASSYSKGAPYEQYF.

The rearrangement uses TRBV28 and TRBJ2-3, with TRBD2 matching over 8 bases. Germline CDR1 reads MDHEN; CDR2 reads SYDVKM. CDR3 length: 13 amino acids. The ends lost 6 bases at V and 6 bases at J; junction bases unmatched: 5. The DNA of the CDR3 is TGTGCCAGCAGGTTAGCGGGACCCGATACGCAGTATTTT. Translation: CASRLAGPDTQYF.

This clone has a handful of counts. The V call is TRBV25-1, the J call TRBJ1-5; D is uncertain. Germline values: CDR1 MGHDK, CDR2 SYGVNS. The germline V and J ends were trimmed by 6 bases and 0 bases, with 6 bases remaining between them. The CDR3 extends over 13 amino acids. In DNA form, the CDR3 reads TGTGCCAGCAGCGCACATAGCAATCAGCCCCAGCATTTT. This codes for CASSAHSNQPQHF.

The chain recombines TRBV9 with TRBJ2-3; D remains ambiguous. Trimming left V 0 bases short and J 2 bases short, with 10 bases between. In germline, CDR1 is SGDLS, CDR2 YYNGEE. The CDR3 contains 15 residues. The CDR3 loop reads CASSVDPRTTDTQYF. The CDR3 DNA reads TGTGCCAGCAGCGTAGACCCCAGGACCACAGATACGCAGTATTTT. Filled out from reference TRBV9 and TRBJ2-3, the complete variable domain reads DSGVTQTPKHLITATGQRVTLRCSPRSGDLSVYWYQQSLDQGLQFLIQYYNGEERAKGNILERFSAQQFPDLHSELNLSSLELGDSALYFCASSVDPRTTDTQYFGPGTRLTVL.

V is TRBV29-1 and J is TRBJ1-2; D is perhaps TRBD1 (6 bases). The germline CDR1 and CDR2 sequences are SQVTM and ANQGSEA. CDR3 size: 13 residues. V lost 3 bases to trimming and J lost 8 bases, with 16 bases between them. In nucleotides, the CDR3 is TGCAGCGTTGAGAAGGCGGGGACAAAAGGCTACACCTTC. This codes for CSVEKAGTKGYTF.

This chain connects TRBV30 to TRBJ2-7; weak D call: TRBD1 (5 bases). With 7 bases removed from V and 5 bases from J, the gap between germline ends came to 24 bases. CDR3 length: 15 amino acids. In germline, CDR1 is GTSNPN, CDR2 SVGIG (reference sequence). The CDR3 region has the DNA TGTGCCTTGATTAATCGGCGACAGTCTGGGGACGAGCAGTACTTC. This gives the protein CALINRRQSGDEQYF.

This clone was observed once. This chain joins TRBV9 and TRBJ2-7; TRBD1 aligns across 9 bases. This CDR3 comprises 18 residues. The V gene's germline CDR1 is SGDLS and CDR2 YYNGEE. V gave up 2 bases and J gave up 6 bases; unmatched junction bases: 18. The CDR3 loop is CASSVFYPGQGLGREQYF. The DNA of the CDR3 is TGTGCCAGCAGCGTCTTTTACCCGGGACAGGGATTAGGACGCGAGCAGTACTTC.

The rearrangement links TRBV5-1 to TRBJ2-7; D is ambiguous. Germline V CDR1 and CDR2: SGHRS, YFSETQ. The CDR3 consists of 14 residues. V was cut by 3 bases and J by 2 bases, with 12 bases left in between. The CDR3 reads CASSWPGRTYEQYF. CDR3 nucleotides: TGCGCCAGCAGCTGGCCGGGCCGTACCTACGAGCAGTACTTC.

This clone showed up just once. This chain connects TRBV5-1 to TRBJ2-2; D not resolved. V was cut by 5 bases and J by 4 bases, with 15 bases left in between. The germline gives CDR1 SGHRS, CDR2 YFSETQ. The CDR3 is 15 amino acids. CDR3 bases: TGCGCCAGCAGATTCCTATTGCGGACCACCGGGGAGCTGTTTTTT. It specifies CASRFLLRTTGELFF.